The 29 T cell receptor beta chains in this list originate from one sample, sequenced in a study of T cells in Graves' hyperthyroidism and ophthalmopathy. Researchers amplified the TCR beta CDR3 regions from RNA transcripts. The HTBI set primed first-round TCR CDR3 RT-PCR. Using its own MiXCR run on the multiplex PCR reads, TCRdb lists one record per CDR3 protein. The sample has about 560,000 distinct CDR3 sequences, 16% seen once. The sample consisted of blood. The origin of the receptors is a woman aged 18-29 years with Graves' hyperthyroidism.

This clonotype came up a few times. V is TRBV6-1 and J is TRBJ2-2; D may correspond to TRBD1 or TRBD2 (5 bases each). Germline assignment: CDR1 MNHNS and CDR2 SASEGT. CDR3 length equals 14 residues. Trimming pared 6 bases from V and 6 bases from J, leaving 14 bases between. This CDR3 is CASRSQGDPGELFF. The CDR3 DNA reads as TGTGCCAGCAGGTCCCAGGGAGATCCCGGGGAGCTGTTTTTT.

In this sample, this clonotype turned up many times. The CDR3 coding sequence is TGTGCCAGCAGTCCCCTATACACAGGGGCGAGGCTCGAGCAGTACTTC. Protein sequence: CASSPLYTGARLEQYF. This rearrangement joins TRBV2 to TRBJ2-7, with 7 bases lining up with TRBD1. The germline CDR1 and CDR2 sequences are SNHLY and FYNNEI. V gave up 5 bases and J gave up 6 bases; unmatched junction bases: 16. The CDR3 consists of 16 residues.

This clonotype occurred many times. V usage is TRBV20-1 and J usage is TRBJ1-6; D gene uncertain. V was shortened by 6 bases and J by 5 bases, with 14 bases between the two germline ends. Germline values: CDR1 DFQATT, CDR2 SNEGSKA (reference sequence). There are 14 residues in the CDR3. The CDR3 loop is CSARGSGNNSPLHF. The CDR3 DNA reads TGCAGTGCACGCGGGAGCGGAAATAATTCACCCCTCCACTTT.

On this clonotype: This may arise from a read error, as a much more abundant clone is one base away. CDR3 in amino acids: CSAYGGSLNTEAFF. The CDR3, as DNA: TGCAGTGCCTACGGTGGCAGTCTGAACACTGAAGCTTTCTTT. The chain uses TRBV20-1 and TRBJ1-1; D is unresolved. There are 14 residues in the CDR3. Trimming pared 6 bases from V and 0 bases from J, leaving 14 bases between. From germline, CDR1 is DFQATT and CDR2 SNEGSKA (reference sequence).

The table lists this clonotype with a few counts. The chain combines TRBV18 with TRBJ1-1; D remains unclear. CDR3 length: 13 residues. Germline CDR1 KGHSH, CDR2 LQKENI. The V end lost 0 bases, the J end lost 6 bases, and 8 bases lay between the germline ends. The CDR3 protein is CASSPPVKAEAFF. The CDR3 bases are TGTGCCAGCTCACCACCGGTTAAGGCTGAAGCTTTCTTT. The variable domain in full, with the rest retrieved from reference TRBV18 and TRBJ1-1, is NAGVMQNPRHLVRRRGQEARLRCSPMKGHSHVYWYRQLPEEGLKFMVYLQKENIIDESGMPKERFSAEFPKEGPSILRIQQVVRGDSAAYFCASSPPVKAEAFFGQGTRLTVV.

This clonotype came up a few times. The J gene is TRBJ1-1, the V gene TRBV12-3 or TRBV12-4, with a possible D match to TRBD1 (6 bases). Trimming cost V 6 bases and J 7 bases, with 12 bases left between them. This CDR3 comprises 12 residues. CDR3 loop: CASSLGQIEAFF. CDR3 in DNA: TGTGCCAGCAGCCTTGGACAGATTGAAGCTTTCTTT.

This rearrangement joins TRBV6-1 to TRBJ2-1, with 13 nucleotides matching TRBD2. Germline CDR1 MNHNS, CDR2 SASEGT. With V trimmed by 3 bases and J by 6 bases, 2 bases remained unmatched. The CDR3 covers 15 residues. CDR3 nucleotide sequence: TGTGCCAGCAGTGACGGGACTAGCGGGGTCAATGAGCAGTTCTTC. Translation: CASSDGTSGVNEQFF.

There are many counts of this clonotype. The V gene is TRBV2, the J gene TRBJ1-2; maybe TRBD1 (5 bases). The CDR3 sequence is 14 residues long. Germline V gene sequence: CDR1 SNHLY, CDR2 FYNNEI. Trimming pared 7 bases from V and 7 bases from J, leaving 19 bases between. CDR3 sequence reads: CASKVTDNHFGYTF. For the CDR3, the DNA is TGTGCCAGCAAAGTGACAGACAACCACTTTGGCTACACCTTC.

For this clonotype: Being one base from a much bigger clone, this may be a read error. This sequence joins TRBV11-2 and TRBJ2-1, with 8 nucleotides matching TRBD2. Germline values: CDR1 SGHAT, CDR2 FQNNGV. The CDR3 runs 17 residues. CDR3 in DNA: TGTGCCAGCAGCCCCCCTAGTCGAGCGGGAGACTACAATGATCAGTTCTTC. Amino acids: CASSPPSRAGDYNDQFF.

This clonotype was seen repeatedly, ten times or more. The V call is TRBV20-1, the J call TRBJ2-1; TRBD2 matches 9 bases. The V segment lost 0 bases and the J segment 9 bases; nucleotides outside the gene matches: 12. Germline CDR1 and CDR2: DFQATT and SNEGSKA (reference sequence). The CDR3 loop spans 16 amino acids. As DNA, the CDR3 is TGCAGTGCTAGAGATATAGGGCGGGAGGGCCGAGGTGAGCAGTTCTTC. Amino acid sequence: CSARDIGREGRGEQFF.

In its sample, this clonotype was seen many times. The chain uses TRBV12-3 or TRBV12-4 and TRBJ2-5, with 8 positions matching TRBD1. The V gene end was trimmed by 5 bases and the J gene end by 5 bases; junction bases not matched to a gene: 13. The CDR3 is made up of 16 amino acids. This chain's CDR3 is CASSVTQGAQSETQYF. CDR3 nucleotide sequence: TGTGCCAGCAGTGTCACTCAGGGGGCGCAAAGTGAGACCCAGTACTTC.

The rearrangement joins TRBV4-1 to TRBJ2-7, with 9 bases that match TRBD2. The J segment lost 3 bases and the V segment lost 4 bases, leaving 10 bases of the junction unmatched. The CDR3 runs to 16 residues. In germline, CDR1 is MGHRA, CDR2 YSYEKL. In nucleotides, the CDR3 is TGCGCCAGCAGCCCCACCCAAGCGGGGGGTTACTACGAGCAGTACTTC. Its translation is CASSPTQAGGYYEQYF.

This clonotype was observed a handful of times. The J gene is TRBJ2-5, the V gene TRBV27; the D is unclear. Trimming shortened V by 6 bases and J by 1 base, and 15 bases separated the two germline ends. The CDR3 extends over 15 amino acids. Germline CDR1 MNHEY, CDR2 SMNVEV (reference sequence). The CDR3 region has the DNA TGTGCCAGCAGCCCCTCTCGACTTGCCCAAGAGACCCAGTACTTC. This gives the protein CASSPSRLAQETQYF.

The V and J genes are TRBV20-1 and TRBJ2-2, with TRBD2 matching over 8 bases. CDR3 length equals 14 residues. CDR1 is DFQATT, CDR2 SNEGSKA, per germline (reference sequence). Trimming cost V 5 bases and J 6 bases; bases outside gene matches: 8. The CDR3 loop reads CSAVGTSGAGELFF. The DNA of the CDR3 is TGCAGTGCTGTCGGGACTAGTGGAGCCGGGGAGCTGTTTTTT.

This clonotype has a count of ten or more. V usage is TRBV7-9 and J usage is TRBJ2-1; 11 bases fit TRBD2. Trimming cost V 3 bases and J 7 bases; bases outside gene matches: 5. Germline CDR1 and CDR2: SEHNR and FQNEAQ (reference sequence). The CDR3 covers 15 residues. The CDR3 here is CASSLTSGIKNEQFF. The CDR3 coding sequence is TGTGCCAGCAGCTTGACTAGCGGGATTAAAAATGAGCAGTTCTTC.

The chain recombines TRBV18 with TRBJ1-6, with D perhaps matching TRBD1 (6 bases). The germline V and J ends were trimmed by 3 bases and 10 bases, with 13 bases remaining between them. CDR3 length: 14 residues. CDR1 and CDR2 from the germline V gene are KGHSH and LQKENI. CDR3 region: CASSPNAGESPLHF. Here the CDR3 DNA reads TGTGCCAGCTCACCTAACGCAGGGGAATCACCCCTCCACTTT.

This rearrangement joins TRBV27 to TRBJ2-5; D unresolved. This CDR3 has 12 residues. Between the trimmed V and J ends, which lost 6 bases and 7 bases, there was a span of 12 bases. Germline values: CDR1 MNHEY, CDR2 SMNVEV (reference sequence). The CDR3: CASSSLPGTQYF. As DNA, the CDR3 is TGTGCCAGCAGCAGCCTACCAGGGACCCAGTACTTC.

There are many counts of this clonotype. The CDR3 region has the DNA TGTGCCACCAGCAGACAACGGACTGGGGAGCAGTTCTTC. The encoded protein is CATSRQRTGEQFF. V and J are TRBV15 and TRBJ2-1, with D maybe TRBD2 (5 bases). Germline CDR1 LNHNV, CDR2 YYDKDF (reference sequence). V was cut by 2 bases and J by 10 bases, with 12 bases left in between. This CDR3 spans 13 amino acids.

Ten or more counts support this clonotype. The chain employs TRBV20-1 and TRBJ2-5; the D call may be TRBD1 or TRBD2 (6 bases each). This CDR3 is 15 amino acids long. The ends were cut back, 6 bases at V and 2 bases at J, with 19 bases in the middle. CDR1 and CDR2 from the germline V gene are DFQATT and SNEGSKA (reference sequence). The CDR3 protein is CSATTTRGRQETQYF. CDR3 coding DNA: TGCAGTGCCACCACGACACGGGGGCGGCAAGAGACCCAGTACTTC.

The chain is built from TRBV4-3 and TRBJ2-7; tentative D call: TRBD1 (6 bases). The length of the CDR3 is 15 residues. Trimming took 2 bases from V and 3 from J, leaving 14 bases between them. The germline gives CDR1 LGHNA, CDR2 YSLEER. The CDR3 region has the DNA TGCGCCAGCAGCCAATTTACAGGGAGACTCTACGAGCAGTACTTC. It translates to CASSQFTGRLYEQYF.

The chain employs TRBV20-1 and TRBJ2-3, with 11 bases matching TRBD2. The V gene end was trimmed by 6 bases and the J gene end by 6 bases; junction bases not matched to a gene: 8. Germline CDR1 and CDR2: DFQATT and SNEGSKA (reference sequence). The CDR3 has 14 residues. DNA for the CDR3: TGCAGTGCGAAACCGGGACTAGCGGCCGATACGCAGTATTTT. This translates into CSAKPGLAADTQYF.

This clonotype was detected ten times or more. The J gene is TRBJ2-1, the V gene TRBV27, with 7 bases fitting TRBD1. The CDR3 contains 16 residues. J lost 0 bases, V lost 6 bases, and 8 bases had no gene match. In germline, CDR1 is MNHEY, CDR2 SMNVEV (reference sequence). This CDR3 reads CASSRWDSGSYNEQFF. DNA for the CDR3: TGTGCCAGCAGCCGATGGGACAGTGGCTCCTACAATGAGCAGTTCTTC.

This clonotype appeared a few times. The chain joins TRBV5-6 to TRBJ1-1; no clear D gene. With 2 bases removed from V and 6 bases from J, the gap between germline ends came to 11 bases. Germline-derived CDR1 and CDR2 are SGHDT and YYEEEE. The CDR3 consists of 13 residues. CDR3 DNA sequence: TGTGCCAGCAGCTTAAGGTTGATCCCTGAAGCTTTCTTT. It is translated as CASSLRLIPEAFF. Variable domain in full (rest from reference TRBV5-6 and TRBJ1-1): DAGVTQSPTHLIKTRGQQVTLRCSPKSGHDTVSWYQQALGQGPQFIFQYYEEEERQRGNFPDRFSGHQFPNYSSELNVNALLLGDSALYLCASSLRLIPEAFFGQGTRLTVV.

This clonotype occurred a few times. The chain recombines TRBV7-3 with TRBJ2-1; 8 bases fit TRBD1. The junction had 5 bases not matched to a gene; V was cut back by 2 bases and J by 2 bases. There are 16 residues in the CDR3. Germline assignment: CDR1 SGHTA and CDR2 FQGTGA. DNA of the CDR3: TGTGCCAGCAGCTTAGATCAGGGGGCGACCTACAATGAGCAGTTCTTC. Translation: CASSLDQGATYNEQFF. The full variable domain, completed using reference TRBV7-3 and TRBJ2-1, is GAGVSQTPSNKVTEKGKYVELRCDPISGHTALYWYRQSLGQGPEFLIYFQGTGAADDSGLPNDRFFAVRPEGSVSTLKIQRTERGDSAVYLCASSLDQGATYNEQFFGPGTRLTVL.

The sample holds many counts of this clonotype. This rearrangement joins TRBV4-1 to TRBJ1-5; 12 bases are shared with TRBD1. J was trimmed by 4 bases and V by 3 bases; bases with no gene match: 4. Germline-derived CDR1 and CDR2 are MGHRA and YSYEKL. CDR3 length: 16 amino acids. The CDR3 DNA follows: TGCGCCAGCAGCCAGAGGGACAGGGGGCGGAATCAGCCCCAGCATTTT. Its translation: CASSQRDRGRNQPQHF.

The gene calls are TRBV4-1 and TRBJ2-1; 9 nucleotides line up with TRBD2. The length of the CDR3 is 13 residues. CDR1 MGHRA and CDR2 YSYEKL come from the germline V gene. J lost 10 bases, V lost 3 bases, and 4 bases had no gene match. CDR3 loop: CASSQILAGEQFF. In DNA form, the CDR3 reads TGCGCCAGCAGCCAGATTCTAGCGGGAGAGCAGTTCTTC.

This clonotype has only a few counts. The conserved phenylalanine or tryptophan is not found at the CDR3 terminus, so this likely reflects a read error. The rearrangement links TRBV5-5 to TRBJ1-5; D call uncertain. Germline values: CDR1 SGHKS, CDR2 YYEKEE (reference sequence). This CDR3 region has 15 residues. V shed 0 bases and J shed 1 base, with 8 bases lying between them. This CDR3 reads CASSLAPGSNQPQHL. The CDR3, as DNA: TGTGCCAGCAGCTTGGCCCCTGGGAGCAATCAGCCCCAGCATCTT.

The genes are TRBV20-1 and TRBJ1-2; D might be TRBD1 (5 bases). The CDR3 length is 13 residues. Trimming pared 3 bases from V and 2 bases from J, leaving 10 bases between. Germline V CDR1 and CDR2: DFQATT, SNEGSKA (reference sequence). This CDR3 reads CSASVGTNYGYTF. The DNA for the CDR3 is TGCAGTGCTAGCGTGGGGACGAACTATGGCTACACCTTC.

This clonotype was detected a few times. This chain links TRBV27 with TRBJ2-6, with D unclear. The V gene lost 0 bases and the J gene lost 2 bases, with 5 bases spanning the gap. Germline values: CDR1 MNHEY, CDR2 SMNVEV (reference sequence). The CDR3 is 15 residues long. The CDR3 DNA sequence: TGTGCCAGCAGTTTATCACTGCCTGGGGCCAACGTCCTGACTTTC. Residues: CASSLSLPGANVLTF.